Presented here are 8 T cell receptor beta chains from one specimen sequenced in a study of blood T cell repertoires in COVID-19. Profiling relied on immunoSEQ multiplex PCR, and the TCRdb table lists in-frame clones only, not all of them. There are fewer than 120,000 clones in the sample; less than 75% occur only once, and approximately 8% lies in the top ten. Sequencing was performed on peripheral blood. The receptors stem from an older woman with acute or convalescent COVID-19.

The chain has TRBV6-5 and TRBJ2-7; 8 bases line up with TRBD1. Germline trimming cut 6 bases from V and 7 bases from J; bases unmatched to any gene: 11. The CDR3 contains 14 residues. Germline CDR1 and CDR2: MNHEY and SVGAGI. The chain's CDR3 is CASRLQGALGEQYF. The CDR3 nucleotides are TGTGCCAGCAGATTGCAGGGGGCTCTGGGGGAGCAGTACTTC.

The chain links TRBV19 to TRBJ1-1, with TRBD1 matching 7 bases. The CDR3 contains 14 residues. Germline CDR1 is LNHDA and CDR2 is SQIVND (reference sequence). The V and J ends lost 6 bases and 1 base, in that order; junction bases with no gene match: 5. The CDR3 here is CASSDRAGNTEAFF. The CDR3 DNA reads TGTGCCAGTAGCGACAGGGCGGGGAACACTGAAGCTTTCTTT.

The chain recombines TRBV7-2 with TRBJ1-2; 7 nucleotides align to TRBD1. CDR1 SGHTA and CDR2 FQGNSA come from the germline V gene. V trimming: 0 bases; J trimming: 7 bases; junction bases outside the gene matches: 8. The CDR3 loop spans 15 amino acids. CDR3 bases: TGTGCCAGCAGCTTAGCATGGACAGGTGTCAGTGGCTACACCTTC. This gives the protein CASSLAWTGVSGYTF.

This chain joins TRBV15 and TRBJ2-2; D is possibly TRBD2 (5 bases). CDR3 size: 17 residues. V dropped 0 bases and J dropped 5 bases, with 16 bases sitting between them. Germline V CDR1 and CDR2: LNHNV, YYDKDF (reference sequence). The DNA for the CDR3 is TGTGCCACCAGCAGAGATTTGAGTAGCGACATAACCGGGGAGCTGTTTTTT. This sequence encodes CATSRDLSSDITGELFF.

This sequence joins TRBV7-2 and TRBJ2-3, with 8 bases lining up with TRBD1. There are 16 residues in the CDR3. J gave up 3 bases and V 6 bases, and 11 bases lay outside the gene matches. CDR1 is SGHTA, CDR2 FQGNSA, per germline. The CDR3 DNA is TGTGCCAGCAGTCCGGACAGGGTCAGGGGGACAGATACGCAGTATTTT. Its translation: CASSPDRVRGTDTQYF.

This chain connects TRBV7-2 to TRBJ1-1, with TRBD1 identical over 10 bases. Germline V gene sequence: CDR1 SGHTA, CDR2 FQGNSA. The trim removed 3 bases at V and 4 bases at J, leaving 11 bases unmatched. This CDR3 region has 17 residues. DNA of the CDR3: TGTGCCAGCAGCTTGAGACAACTAAGGACAGGGGGCACTGAAGCTTTCTTT. Translating gives CASSLRQLRTGGTEAFF.

This rearrangement joins TRBV4-3 to TRBJ2-2; the D gene is possibly TRBD2 (5 bases). This CDR3 has 16 amino acids. V was trimmed by 8 bases and J by 2 bases, leaving 18 bases between them. CDR1 is LGHNA and CDR2 is YSLEER in the germline V gene. The CDR3, as DNA: TGCGCCAGCGCAAAAGGCGCCCGGGGAAACACCGGGGAGCTGTTTTTT. It translates to CASAKGARGNTGELFF.

J is TRBJ1-5 and V is TRBV5-1; the D is unclear. Germline CDR1 SGHRS, CDR2 YFSETQ. Trimming left V 0 bases short and J 0 bases short, with 7 bases between. This CDR3 is built from 15 residues. This CDR3 is CASSLDGYSNQPQHF. The DNA for the CDR3 is TGCGCCAGCAGCTTGGACGGGTATAGCAATCAGCCCCAGCATTTT.